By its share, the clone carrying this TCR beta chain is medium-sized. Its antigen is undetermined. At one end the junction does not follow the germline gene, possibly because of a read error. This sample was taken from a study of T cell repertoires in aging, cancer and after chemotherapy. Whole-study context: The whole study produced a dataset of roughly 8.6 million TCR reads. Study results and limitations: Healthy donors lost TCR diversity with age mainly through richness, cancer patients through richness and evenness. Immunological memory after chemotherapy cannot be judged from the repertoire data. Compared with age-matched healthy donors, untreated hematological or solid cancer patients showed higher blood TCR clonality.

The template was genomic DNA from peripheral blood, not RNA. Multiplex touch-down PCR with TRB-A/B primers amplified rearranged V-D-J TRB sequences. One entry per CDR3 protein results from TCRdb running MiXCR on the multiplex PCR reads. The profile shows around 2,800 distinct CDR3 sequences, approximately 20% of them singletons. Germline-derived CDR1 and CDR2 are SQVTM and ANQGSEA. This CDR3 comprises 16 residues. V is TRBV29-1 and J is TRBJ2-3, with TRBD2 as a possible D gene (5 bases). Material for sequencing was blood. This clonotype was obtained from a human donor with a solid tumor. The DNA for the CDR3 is TGTAGCGCCCCCCGCCCCGGGGAAAGTGCCACAGATACGCAGTATTTT. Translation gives CSAPRPGESATDTQYF.